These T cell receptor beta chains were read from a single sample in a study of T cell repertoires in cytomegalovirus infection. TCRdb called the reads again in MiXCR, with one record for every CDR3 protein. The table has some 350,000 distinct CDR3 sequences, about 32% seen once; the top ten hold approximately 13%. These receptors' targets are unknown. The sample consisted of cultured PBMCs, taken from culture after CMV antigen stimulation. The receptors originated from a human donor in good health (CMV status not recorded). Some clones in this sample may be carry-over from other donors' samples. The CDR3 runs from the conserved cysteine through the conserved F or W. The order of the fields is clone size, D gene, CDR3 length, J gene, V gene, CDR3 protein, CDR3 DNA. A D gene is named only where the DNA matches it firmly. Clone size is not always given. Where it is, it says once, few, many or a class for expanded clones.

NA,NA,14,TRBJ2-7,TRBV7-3,CASSLGPPFYEQYF,TGTGCCAGCAGCCTCGGGCCTCCCTTTTACGAGCAGTACTTC
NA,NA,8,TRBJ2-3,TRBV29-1,CSTDAQYF,TGCAGCACCGACGCGCAGTATTTT
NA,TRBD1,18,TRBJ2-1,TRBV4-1,CASSQAGQVHPSYNEQFF,TGCGCCAGCAGCCAAGCCGGACAGGTTCACCCCTCTTACAATGAGCAGTTCTTC
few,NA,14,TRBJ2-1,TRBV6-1,CASSSEPFYNEQFF,TGTGCCAGCTCCTCGGAGCCGTTCTACAATGAGCAGTTCTTC
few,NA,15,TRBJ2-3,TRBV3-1,CASSQGRDWTDTQYF,TGTGCCAGCAGCCAAGGTCGGGATTGGACAGATACGCAGTATTTT
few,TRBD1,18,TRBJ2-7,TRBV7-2,CASSLALTGTGNPYEQYF,TGTGCCAGCAGCTTAGCGCTTACTGGGACAGGAAATCCCTACGAGCAGTACTTC
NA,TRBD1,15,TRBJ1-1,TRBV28,CASSLELGQVTEAFF,TGTGCCAGCAGTTTAGAGTTGGGACAGGTTACTGAAGCTTTCTTT
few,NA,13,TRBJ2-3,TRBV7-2,CASSLAGAGTQYF,TGTGCCAGCAGCTTAGCGGGAGCGGGTACGCAGTATTTT
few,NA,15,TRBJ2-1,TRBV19,CASTSWSSRGNEQFF,TGTGCCAGTACCTCTTGGTCATCAAGAGGCAATGAGCAGTTCTTC
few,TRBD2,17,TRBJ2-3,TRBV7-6,CASSLAGGKRSTDTQYF,TGTGCCAGCAGCTTAGCGGGGGGGAAGCGGAGCACAGATACGCAGTATTTT
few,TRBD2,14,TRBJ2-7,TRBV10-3,CAISAQREGYEQYF,TGTGCCATCAGTGCCCAGCGGGAGGGCTACGAGCAGTACTTC
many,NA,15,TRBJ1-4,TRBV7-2,CASSRAREEDEKLFF,TGTGCCAGCAGCCGGGCGAGGGAAGAGGACGAAAAACTGTTTTTT
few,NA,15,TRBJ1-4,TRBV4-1,CASSQEDARGEKLFF,TGCGCCAGCAGCCAAGAGGACGCCCGGGGAGAAAAACTGTTTTTT
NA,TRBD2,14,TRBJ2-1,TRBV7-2,CASRPAGVPHEQFF,TGTGCCAGCAGGCCCGCGGGAGTCCCCCATGAGCAGTTCTTC
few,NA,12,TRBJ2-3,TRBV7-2,CASSLLGNTQYF,TGTGCCAGCAGCTTACTGGGGAATACGCAGTATTTT
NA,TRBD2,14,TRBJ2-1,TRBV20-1,CSALLAGHYNEQFF,TGCAGTGCTTTACTAGCGGGACACTACAATGAGCAGTTCTTC
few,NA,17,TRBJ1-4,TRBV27,CASMRQTSEATNEKLFF,TGTGCCAGCATGAGACAGACCTCCGAGGCAACTAATGAAAAACTGTTTTTT
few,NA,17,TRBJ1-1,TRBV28,CASSSHQGRAVNTEAFF,TGTGCCAGCAGTTCTCACCAGGGTCGAGCAGTGAACACTGAAGCTTTCTTT
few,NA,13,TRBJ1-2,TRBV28,CASSPRTYYGYTF,TGTGCCAGCAGTCCACGGACCTATTATGGCTACACCTTC
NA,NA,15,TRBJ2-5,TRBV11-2,CASSLGRRGRETQYF,TGTGCCAGCAGCTTAGGACGGCGGGGACGGGAGACCCAGTACTTC
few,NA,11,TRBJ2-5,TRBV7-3,CASRFSETQYF,TGTGCCAGCAGGTTTTCAGAGACCCAGTACTTC
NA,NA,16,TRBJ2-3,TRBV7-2,CASSLAPSSAEDTQYF,TGTGCCAGCAGCTTAGCCCCGTCGAGCGCGGAAGACACGCAGTATTTT
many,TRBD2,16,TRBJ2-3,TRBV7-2,CASSFRLAGGKDTQYF,TGTGCCAGCAGCTTCCGACTAGCGGGAGGGAAAGATACGCAGTATTTT
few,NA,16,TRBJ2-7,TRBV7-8,CASSFGNPGASYEQYF,TGTGCCAGCAGCTTCGGTAATCCGGGGGCTTCCTACGAGCAGTACTTC
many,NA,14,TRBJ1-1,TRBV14,CASSPLLYNTEAFF,TGTGCCAGCAGCCCTTTGCTGTATAACACTGAAGCTTTCTTT
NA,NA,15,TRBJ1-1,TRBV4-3,CASSQGLRKNTEAFF,TGCGCCAGCAGCCAAGGACTACGGAAGAACACTGAAGCTTTCTTT
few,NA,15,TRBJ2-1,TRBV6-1,CASTRKADLYNEQFF,TGTGCCAGCACAAGGAAAGCGGACCTCTACAATGAGCAGTTCTTC
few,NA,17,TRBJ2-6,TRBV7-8,CASSLHNTGTGANVLTF,TGTGCCAGCAGCTTACATAATACAGGGACTGGGGCCAACGTCCTGACTTTC
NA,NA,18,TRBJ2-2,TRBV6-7,CASSYQGGGAAGTGELFF,TGTGCCAGCAGTTACCAGGGTGGCGGGGCCGCGGGGACCGGGGAGCTGTTTTTT
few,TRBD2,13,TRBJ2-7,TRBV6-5,CASSRGLAGEQYF,TGTGCCAGCAGCCGGGGACTAGCGGGGGAGCAGTACTTC
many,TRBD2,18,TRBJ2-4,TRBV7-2,CASSRNRGGRALGNIQYF,TGTGCCAGCAGCCGCAACCGGGGCGGGAGGGCCCTCGGGAACATTCAGTACTTC
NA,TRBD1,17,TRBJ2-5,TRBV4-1,CASSQEWTGGGQETQHF,TGCGCCAGCAGCCAAGAGTGGACAGGGGGCGGCCAAGAGACCCAGCACTTC
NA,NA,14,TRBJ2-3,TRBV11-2,CASSFRSPPDTQYF,TGTGCCAGCAGCTTTCGGAGCCCCCCAGATACGCAGTATTTT
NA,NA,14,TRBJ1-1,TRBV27,CASSPRQRNSEAFF,TGTGCCAGCAGTCCAAGACAGAGGAACTCTGAAGCTTTCTTT
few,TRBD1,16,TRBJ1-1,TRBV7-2,CASRTGGESWNTEAFF,TGTGCCAGCAGGACAGGGGGCGAAAGTTGGAACACTGAAGCTTTCTTT
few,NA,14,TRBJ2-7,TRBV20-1,CSAGGSGRDYEQYF,TGCAGTGCTGGGGGTAGTGGCAGAGACTACGAGCAGTACTTC
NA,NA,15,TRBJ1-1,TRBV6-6,CASSYWTGGVTEAFF,TGTGCCAGCAGTTACTGGACTGGGGGCGTCACTGAAGCTTTCTTT
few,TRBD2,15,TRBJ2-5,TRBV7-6,CASSTEAGGPETQYF,TGTGCCAGCAGCACTGAAGCGGGAGGGCCAGAGACCCAGTACTTC
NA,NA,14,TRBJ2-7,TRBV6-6,CASTPRRDSYEQYF,TGTGCCAGCACCCCCCGCCGGGATTCCTACGAGCAGTACTTC